The 10 T cell receptor beta chains in this list originate from one sample, sequenced in a study of identical twins. TCRdb recomputed calls from the 5' RACE reads with MiXCR, one row per CDR3 protein. This sample yields 1.5 million to 2 million distinct CDR3 sequences, of which roughly a third are seen a single time; about 0.27% belongs to the top ten. What was sequenced was cord blood. The source of these receptors is a newborn girl in good health.

This sequence joins TRBV11-1 and TRBJ2-7; unclear D gene. Germline V gene sequence: CDR1 SGHAT, CDR2 FQDESV (reference sequence). The CDR3 runs 14 residues. V was cut by 2 bases and J by 3 bases, with 11 bases left in between. In nucleotides, the CDR3 is TGTGCCAGCAGCTTATTGGCGGCAAACTACGAGCAGTACTTC. Amino acids: CASSLLAANYEQYF.

This clonotype was recorded many times. The genes are TRBV20-1 and TRBJ1-5, with a weak D call TRBD1 (6 bases). This CDR3 region has 12 residues. Looked up from germline, CDR1 is DFQATT and CDR2 is SNEGSKA (reference sequence). V was shortened by 3 bases and J by 5 bases, with 8 bases between the two germline ends. In nucleotides, the CDR3 is TGCAGTGCTAGGTCAGGGGATCAGCCCCAGCATTTT. It yields the protein CSARSGDQPQHF.

The chain is built from TRBV15 and TRBJ1-2; a weak D match, TRBD1 (5 bases). The V gene lost 0 bases and the J gene lost 7 bases, with 12 bases spanning the gap. Germline V gene lookup returns CDR1 LNHNV and CDR2 YYDKDF (reference sequence). This CDR3 spans 14 amino acids. The CDR3 loop is CATSRDLGTVGYTF. In DNA, the CDR3 is TGTGCCACCAGCAGAGATTTAGGGACTGTTGGCTACACCTTC.

This clonotype was seen only a few times. The gene calls are TRBV20-1 and TRBJ2-7, with D maybe TRBD1 (6 bases). Trimming left V 5 bases short and J 4 bases short, with 12 bases between. The length of the CDR3 is 12 residues. The V gene's germline CDR1 is DFQATT and CDR2 SNEGSKA (reference sequence). CDR3 nucleotide sequence: TGCAGTGCTCACAGGGAACCTTACGAGCAGTACTTC. As protein: CSAHREPYEQYF.

The chain uses TRBV5-1 and TRBJ2-3; perhaps TRBD2 as D (6 bases). Trimming removed 1 base from V and 3 bases from J, with 12 bases in between. Looked up from germline, CDR1 is SGHRS and CDR2 is YFSETQ. The CDR3 has 15 residues. The chain's CDR3 is CASSLWSSETDTQYF. In nucleotides, the CDR3 is TGCGCCAGCAGCTTGTGGTCTAGCGAAACAGATACGCAGTATTTT.

The chain links TRBV19 to TRBJ2-5; perhaps TRBD1 as D (6 bases). CDR1 is LNHDA and CDR2 is SQIVND in the germline V gene (reference sequence). Trimming stripped 7 bases from V and 4 bases from J, with 13 bases between. This CDR3 region has 13 residues. CDR3 sequence: CASTATGIETQYF. Here the CDR3 DNA reads TGTGCCAGTACCGCCACAGGGATAGAGACCCAGTACTTC.

As concerns this clonotype: Relative to the germline gene, one junction end is altered; a read error may explain this. The genes are TRBV5-1 and TRBJ1-6; 9 bases align to TRBD1. The CDR3 has 14 amino acids. Germline V gives CDR1 SGHRS, CDR2 YFSETQ. The CDR3 here is CASSLTGGGSPPHF. Here the CDR3 DNA reads TGCGCCAGCAGCTTGACAGGGGGCGGATCACCCCCCCACTTT.

The chain employs TRBV10-3 and TRBJ1-1, with D unclear. The CDR3 has 13 residues. Germline values: CDR1 ENHRY, CDR2 SYGVKD. Between the trimmed V and J ends, which lost 10 bases and 3 bases, there was a span of 15 bases. This CDR3 reads CATAEQLDTEAFF. The CDR3 nucleotides are TGTGCCACCGCGGAACAGCTAGACACTGAAGCTTTCTTT.

This clonotype appeared a few times. This sequence joins TRBV6-6 and TRBJ2-3, with D perhaps matching TRBD2 (5 bases). The V gene's germline CDR1 is MNHNY and CDR2 SVGAGI (reference sequence). V lost 11 bases and J lost 0, with 12 bases in between. The CDR3 is 13 amino acids. The chain's CDR3 is CALRLASTDTQYF. The CDR3 region has the DNA TGTGCCCTCCGCCTAGCAAGCACAGATACGCAGTATTTT.

The V and J genes are TRBV28 and TRBJ2-7, with D possibly matching TRBD2 (6 bases). Trimming shortened V by 0 bases and J by 2 bases, and 8 bases separated the two germline ends. CDR1 is MDHEN, CDR2 SYDVKM, per germline. CDR3 length equals 14 residues. The CDR3 coding sequence is TGTGCCAGCAGTTTATGGGGACTTACCTACGAGCAGTACTTC. Its translation is CASSLWGLTYEQYF.